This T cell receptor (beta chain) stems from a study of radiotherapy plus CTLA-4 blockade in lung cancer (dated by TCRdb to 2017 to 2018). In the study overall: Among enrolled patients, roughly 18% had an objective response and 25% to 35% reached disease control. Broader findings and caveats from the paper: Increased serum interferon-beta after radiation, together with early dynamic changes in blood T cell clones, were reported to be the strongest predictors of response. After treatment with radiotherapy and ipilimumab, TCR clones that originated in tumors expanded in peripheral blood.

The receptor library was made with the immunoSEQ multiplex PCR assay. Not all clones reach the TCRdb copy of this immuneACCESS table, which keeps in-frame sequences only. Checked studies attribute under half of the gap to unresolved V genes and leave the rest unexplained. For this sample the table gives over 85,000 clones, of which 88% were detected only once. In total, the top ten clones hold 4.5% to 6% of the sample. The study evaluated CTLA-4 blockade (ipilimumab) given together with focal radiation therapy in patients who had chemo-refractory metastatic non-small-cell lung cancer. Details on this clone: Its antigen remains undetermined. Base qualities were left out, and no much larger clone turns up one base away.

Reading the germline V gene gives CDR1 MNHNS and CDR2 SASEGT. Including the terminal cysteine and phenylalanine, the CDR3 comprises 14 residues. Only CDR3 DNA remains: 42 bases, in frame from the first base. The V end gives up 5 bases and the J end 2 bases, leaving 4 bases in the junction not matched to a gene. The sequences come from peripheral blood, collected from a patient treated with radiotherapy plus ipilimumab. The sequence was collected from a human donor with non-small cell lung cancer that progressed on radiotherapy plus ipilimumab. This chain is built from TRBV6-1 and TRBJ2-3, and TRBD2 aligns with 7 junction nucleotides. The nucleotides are TGTGCCAGCAGTAACCGGGGGGACACAGATACGCAGTATTTT. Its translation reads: CASSNRGDTDTQYF.